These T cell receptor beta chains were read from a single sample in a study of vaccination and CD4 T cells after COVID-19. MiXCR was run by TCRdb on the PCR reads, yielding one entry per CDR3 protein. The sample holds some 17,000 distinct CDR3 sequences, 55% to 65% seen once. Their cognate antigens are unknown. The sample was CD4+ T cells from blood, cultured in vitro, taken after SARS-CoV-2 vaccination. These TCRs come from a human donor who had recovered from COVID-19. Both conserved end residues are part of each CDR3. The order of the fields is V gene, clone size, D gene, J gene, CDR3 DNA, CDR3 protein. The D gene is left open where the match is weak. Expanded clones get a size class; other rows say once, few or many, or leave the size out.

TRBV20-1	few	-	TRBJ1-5	TGCAGTGCTAGAGATCCGGTGGCACTGAGCAATCAGCCCCAGCATTTT	CSARDPVALSNQPQHF
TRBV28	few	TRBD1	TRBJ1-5	TGTGCCAGCAGTCAGGGACAGGGTTTTGGGCAGCCCCAGCATTTT	CASSQGQGFGQPQHF
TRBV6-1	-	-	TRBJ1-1	TGTGCCAGCCGGGACACCGGGCCGAACACTGAAGCTTTCTTT	CASRDTGPNTEAFF
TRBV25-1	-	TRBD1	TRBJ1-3	TGTGCCAGCAGTGGACAGGGGGCCTCTGGAAACACCATATATTTT	CASSGQGASGNTIYF
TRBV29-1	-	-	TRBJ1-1	TGCAGCGTGCAGGTCTTGAACACTGAAGCTTTCTTT	CSVQVLNTEAFF
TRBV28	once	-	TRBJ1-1	TGTGCCAGCAGTCCGCGGCAGGAGGCGAACACTGAAGCTTTCTTT	CASSPRQEANTEAFF
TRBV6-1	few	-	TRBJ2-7	TGTGCCAGCAGTGAAGCGCAGCCCAGGTCCAGCTACGAGCAGTACTTC	CASSEAQPRSSYEQYF
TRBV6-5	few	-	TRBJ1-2	TGTGCCAGCAGTTACTCCCGGACGGATCGGGAAGATGGCTACACCTTC	CASSYSRTDREDGYTF
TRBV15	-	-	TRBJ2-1	TGTGCCACCAGCCCCCAAGGGACCCTCCGACGGAATGAGCAGTTCTTC	CATSPQGTLRRNEQFF
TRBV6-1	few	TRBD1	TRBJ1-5	TGTGCCAGCAGTACGGGACAGGGAGCGTTGGGCAATCAGCCCCAGCATTTT	CASSTGQGALGNQPQHF
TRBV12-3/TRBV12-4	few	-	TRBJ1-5	TGTGCCAGCAGTTGGGGGGGAAGGCAGCCCCAGCATTTT	CASSWGGRQPQHF
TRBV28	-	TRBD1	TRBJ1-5	TGTGCCAGCAGTTTCCGGACAGGGCTTAGCAATCAGCCCCAGCATTTT	CASSFRTGLSNQPQHF
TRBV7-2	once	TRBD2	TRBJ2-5	TGTGCCAGCAGCTTATTTACTAGCGGGGGAGTATACCAAGAGACCCAGTACTTC	CASSLFTSGGVYQETQYF
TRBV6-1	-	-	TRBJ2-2	TGTGCCAGCAGTGAACAGGACACCGGGGAGCTGTTTTTT	CASSEQDTGELFF
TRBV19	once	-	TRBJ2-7	TGTGCCAGTAGTATGGGATTCGGTAGGAGCTCCTACGAGCAGTACTTC	CASSMGFGRSSYEQYF
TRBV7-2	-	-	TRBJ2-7	TGTGCCAGCAGCTTAGTGGCTGGGGGAGATTACGAGCAGTACTTC	CASSLVAGGDYEQYF
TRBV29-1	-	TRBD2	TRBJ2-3	TGCAGCGGAAGGGGAGGGACAGATACGCAGTATTTT	CSGRGGTDTQYF
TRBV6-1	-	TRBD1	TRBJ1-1	TGTGCCAGCGCCCGGGACAGGGCTAACACTGAAGCTTTCTTT	CASARDRANTEAFF
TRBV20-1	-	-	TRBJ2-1	TGCAGTGCTCTAGATCGGCCGACCAATGAGCAGTTCTTC	CSALDRPTNEQFF
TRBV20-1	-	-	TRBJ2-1	TGCAGTGCGACGTTAGCGGCTAGGTCCTACAATGAGCAGTTCTTC	CSATLAARSYNEQFF
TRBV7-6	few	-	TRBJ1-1	TGTGCCAGCAGCTTATTTCAGGGGACTGAAGCTTTCTTT	CASSLFQGTEAFF
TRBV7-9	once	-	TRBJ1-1	TGTGCCAGCAGCTTAGATGCGTCGCTCTCTGAAGCTTTCTTT	CASSLDASLSEAFF
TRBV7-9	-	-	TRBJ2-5	TGTGCCAGCAGCTTAGCAATGGGGGGCGTAGAGACCCAGTACTTC	CASSLAMGGVETQYF
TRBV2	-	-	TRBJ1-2	TGTGCCAGCACTACCCTCCGGGTTAACTATGGCTACACCTTC	CASTTLRVNYGYTF
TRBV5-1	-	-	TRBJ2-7	TGCGCCAGCGGACTACCAGGGACCTACGAGCAGTACTTC	CASGLPGTYEQYF
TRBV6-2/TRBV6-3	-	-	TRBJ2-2	TGTGCCAGCAGACCCCGGGGGGCAAGCACCGGGGAGCTGTTTTTT	CASRPRGASTGELFF
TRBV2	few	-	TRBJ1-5	TGTGCCAGCAAACCGGAGGATGGGAGCAATCAGCCCCAGCATTTT	CASKPEDGSNQPQHF
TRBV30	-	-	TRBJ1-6	TGTGCCTGGAGTGTAAGGGGAATAAGATCACCCCTCCACTTT	CAWSVRGIRSPLHF
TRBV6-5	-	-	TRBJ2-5	TGTGCCAGCAGTTATTCAGGGGCCTACCAAGAGACCCAGTACTTC	CASSYSGAYQETQYF
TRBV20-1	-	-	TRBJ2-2	TGCAGTGCTAGAGGGGCCAGAGCGATTAACACCGGGGAGCTGTTTTTT	CSARGARAINTGELFF
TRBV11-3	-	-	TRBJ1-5	TGTGCCAGCAGCTTAGGGGAAGATCAGCCCCAGCATTTT	CASSLGEDQPQHF
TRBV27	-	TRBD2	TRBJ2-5	TGTGCCAGCAGTTTGGTCGGGAGGTGGGAGACCCAGTACTTC	CASSLVGRWETQYF
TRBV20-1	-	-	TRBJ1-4	TGCAGTGCTAGAGATCAGCCGGGGGGAAATGAAAAACTGTTTTTT	CSARDQPGGNEKLFF
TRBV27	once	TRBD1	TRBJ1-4	TGTGCCAACAATGGACAGGGGGATGGGGATGAAAAACTGTTTTTT	CANNGQGDGDEKLFF
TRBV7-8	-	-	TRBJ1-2	TGTGCCAGCAGCTCCGTCCCAAATAACTATGGCTACACCTTC	CASSSVPNNYGYTF
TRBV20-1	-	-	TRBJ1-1	TGCAGTGCTAGCGACGCAGCCGGCACTGAAGCTTTCTTT	CSASDAAGTEAFF
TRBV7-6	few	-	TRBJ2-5	TGTGCCAGCAGCTTATGGGATAGTGAAGAGACCCAGTACTTC	CASSLWDSEETQYF
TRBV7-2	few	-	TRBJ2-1	TGTGCTAGTAGGGTGGACAATGAGCAGTTCTTC	CASRVDNEQFF
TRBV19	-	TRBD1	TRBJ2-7	TGTGCCAGTAGTAGCGGACAGGGGGCGGACGAGCAGTACTTC	CASSSGQGADEQYF
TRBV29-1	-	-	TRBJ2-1	TGCAGCGTTGTGAGGCAGAACAATGAGCAGTTCTTC	CSVVRQNNEQFF
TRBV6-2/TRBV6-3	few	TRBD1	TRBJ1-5	TGTGCCAGCAGAAGGACAGGGGCCCTTAGCAATCAGCCCCAGCATTTT	CASRRTGALSNQPQHF
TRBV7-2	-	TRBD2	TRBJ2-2	TGTGCCAGCAGCTTGGGACTAAGGACCGGGGAGCTGTTTTTT	CASSLGLRTGELFF
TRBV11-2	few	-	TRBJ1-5	TGTGCCAGCAGCTTAGCATCAGGAGACAATCAGCCCCAGCATTTT	CASSLASGDNQPQHF
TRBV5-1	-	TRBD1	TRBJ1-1	TGCGCCAGCAGCGGAGGGACAGCTCGGGGTTCTGAAGCTTTCTTT	CASSGGTARGSEAFF
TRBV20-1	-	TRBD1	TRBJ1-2	TGCAGTGCTAGAGCCTGGGACAGGGGGCAAGTGAGCTATGGCTACACCTTC	CSARAWDRGQVSYGYTF
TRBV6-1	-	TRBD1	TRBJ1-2	TGTGCCAGCAGTAAGGACAGGGGGTACGATGGCTACACCTTC	CASSKDRGYDGYTF
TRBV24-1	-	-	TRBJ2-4	TGTGCCACCAGTGATCACCAGGGTAGCGGAGCGGACATTCAGTACTTC	CATSDHQGSGADIQYF
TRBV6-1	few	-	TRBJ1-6	TGTGCCAGCAGCCAGAAACGGAATTCACCCCTCCACTTT	CASSQKRNSPLHF
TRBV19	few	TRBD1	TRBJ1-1	TGTGCCACCATCTCGACAGGGTTGAACACTGAAGCTTTCTTT	CATISTGLNTEAFF
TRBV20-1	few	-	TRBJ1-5	TGCAGTGCTGGGTTGCGGGGCAATCAGCCCCAGCATTTT	CSAGLRGNQPQHF
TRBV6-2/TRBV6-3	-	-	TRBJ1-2	TGTGCCAGCAGTTATCGAAACTATGGCTACACCTTC	CASSYRNYGYTF
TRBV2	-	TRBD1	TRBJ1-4	TGTGCCAGCAGGCACGACAGGGACGGCGAAAAACTGTTTTTT	CASRHDRDGEKLFF
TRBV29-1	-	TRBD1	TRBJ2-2	TGCAGCACCACGGACAGGGGAGGGACCGGGGAGCTGTTTTTT	CSTTDRGGTGELFF